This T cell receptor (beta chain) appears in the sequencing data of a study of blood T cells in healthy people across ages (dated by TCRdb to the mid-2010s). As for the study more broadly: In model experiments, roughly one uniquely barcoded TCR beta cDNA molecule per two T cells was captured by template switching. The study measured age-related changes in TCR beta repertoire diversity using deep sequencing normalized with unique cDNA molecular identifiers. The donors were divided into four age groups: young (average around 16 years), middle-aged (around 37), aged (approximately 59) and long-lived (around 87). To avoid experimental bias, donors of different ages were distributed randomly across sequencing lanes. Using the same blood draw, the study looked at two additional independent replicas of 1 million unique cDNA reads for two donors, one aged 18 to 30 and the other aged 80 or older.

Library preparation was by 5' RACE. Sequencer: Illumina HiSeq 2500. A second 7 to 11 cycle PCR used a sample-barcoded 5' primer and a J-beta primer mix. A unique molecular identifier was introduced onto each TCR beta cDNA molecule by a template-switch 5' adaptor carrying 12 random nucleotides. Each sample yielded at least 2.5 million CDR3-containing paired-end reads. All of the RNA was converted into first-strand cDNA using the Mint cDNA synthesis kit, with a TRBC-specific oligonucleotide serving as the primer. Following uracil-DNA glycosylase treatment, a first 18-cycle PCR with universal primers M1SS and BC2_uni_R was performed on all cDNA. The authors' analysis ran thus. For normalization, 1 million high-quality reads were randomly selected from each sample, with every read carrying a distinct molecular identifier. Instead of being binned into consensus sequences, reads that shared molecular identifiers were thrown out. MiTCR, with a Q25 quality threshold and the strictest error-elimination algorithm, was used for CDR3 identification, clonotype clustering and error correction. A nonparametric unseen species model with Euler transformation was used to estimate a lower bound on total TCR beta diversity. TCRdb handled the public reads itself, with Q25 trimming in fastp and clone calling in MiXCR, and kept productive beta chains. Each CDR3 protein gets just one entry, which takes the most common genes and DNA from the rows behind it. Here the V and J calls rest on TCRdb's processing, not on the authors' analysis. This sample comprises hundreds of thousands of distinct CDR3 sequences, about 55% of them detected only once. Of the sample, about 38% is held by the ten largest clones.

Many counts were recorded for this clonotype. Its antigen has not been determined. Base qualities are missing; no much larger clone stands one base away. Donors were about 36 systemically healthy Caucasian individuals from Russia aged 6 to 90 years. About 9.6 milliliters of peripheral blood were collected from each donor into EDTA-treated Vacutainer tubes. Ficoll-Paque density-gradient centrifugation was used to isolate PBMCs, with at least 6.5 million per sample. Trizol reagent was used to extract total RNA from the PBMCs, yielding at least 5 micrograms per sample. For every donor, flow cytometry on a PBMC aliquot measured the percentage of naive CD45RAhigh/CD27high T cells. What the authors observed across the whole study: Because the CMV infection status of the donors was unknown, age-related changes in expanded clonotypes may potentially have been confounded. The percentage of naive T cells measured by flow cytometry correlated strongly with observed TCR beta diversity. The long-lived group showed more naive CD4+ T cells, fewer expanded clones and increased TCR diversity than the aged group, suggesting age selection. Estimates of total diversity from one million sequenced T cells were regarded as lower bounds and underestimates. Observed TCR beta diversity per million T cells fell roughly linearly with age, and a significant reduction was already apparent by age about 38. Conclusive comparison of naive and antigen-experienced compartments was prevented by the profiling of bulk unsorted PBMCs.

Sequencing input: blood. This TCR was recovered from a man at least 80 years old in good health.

Here the CDR3 is given as CASSLLGTGTSRQFF. The sequenced DNA is TGTGCCAGCAGTTTGTTGGGGACAGGGACGTCTCGGCAGTTCTTC. The rearranged chain carries TRBV12-3 or TRBV12-4 and TRBJ2-1, with 9 middle bases fitting TRBD1. The CDR3, from cysteine to phenylalanine, totals 15 residues. Only the CDR3 DNA is retained, 45 bases long and in frame from the first base. The V end gives up 3 bases and the J end 12 bases, leaving 12 bases in the junction not matched to a gene.